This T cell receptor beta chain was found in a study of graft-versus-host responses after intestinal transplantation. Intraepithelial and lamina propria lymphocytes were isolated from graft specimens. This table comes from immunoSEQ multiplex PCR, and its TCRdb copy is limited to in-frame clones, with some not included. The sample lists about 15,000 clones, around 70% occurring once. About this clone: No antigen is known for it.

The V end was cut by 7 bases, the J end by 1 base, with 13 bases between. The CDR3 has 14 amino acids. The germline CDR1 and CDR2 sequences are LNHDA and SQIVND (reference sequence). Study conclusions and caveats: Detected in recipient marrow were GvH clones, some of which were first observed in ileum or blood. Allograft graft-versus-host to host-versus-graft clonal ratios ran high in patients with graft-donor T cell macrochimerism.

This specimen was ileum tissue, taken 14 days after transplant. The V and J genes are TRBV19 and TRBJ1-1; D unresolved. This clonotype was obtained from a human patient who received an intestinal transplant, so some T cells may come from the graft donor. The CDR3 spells CASNGEHANTEAFF. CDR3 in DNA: TGTGCCAGTAACGGCGAACATGCGAACACTGAAGCTTTCTTT.